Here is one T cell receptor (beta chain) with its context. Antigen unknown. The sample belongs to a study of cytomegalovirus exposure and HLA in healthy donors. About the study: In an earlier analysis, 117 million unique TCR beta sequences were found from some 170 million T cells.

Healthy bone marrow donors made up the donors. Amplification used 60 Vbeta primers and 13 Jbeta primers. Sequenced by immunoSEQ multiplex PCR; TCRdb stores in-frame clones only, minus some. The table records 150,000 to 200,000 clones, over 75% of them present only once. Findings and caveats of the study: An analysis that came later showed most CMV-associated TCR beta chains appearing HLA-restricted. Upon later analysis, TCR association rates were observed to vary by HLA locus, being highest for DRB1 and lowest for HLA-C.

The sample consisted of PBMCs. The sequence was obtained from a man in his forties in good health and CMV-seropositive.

In nucleotides, the CDR3 is TGTGCCAGCAGCCGTCCCGGGACAGGGAATGAGCAGTTCTTC. The encoded protein is CASSRPGTGNEQFF. The chain combines TRBV6-6 with TRBJ2-1; 9 positions agree with TRBD1. The CDR3 loop spans 14 amino acids. Germline V CDR1 and CDR2: MNHNY, SVGAGI (reference sequence). V shed 6 bases, J shed 7 bases, and the junction held 7 bases outside the gene matches.